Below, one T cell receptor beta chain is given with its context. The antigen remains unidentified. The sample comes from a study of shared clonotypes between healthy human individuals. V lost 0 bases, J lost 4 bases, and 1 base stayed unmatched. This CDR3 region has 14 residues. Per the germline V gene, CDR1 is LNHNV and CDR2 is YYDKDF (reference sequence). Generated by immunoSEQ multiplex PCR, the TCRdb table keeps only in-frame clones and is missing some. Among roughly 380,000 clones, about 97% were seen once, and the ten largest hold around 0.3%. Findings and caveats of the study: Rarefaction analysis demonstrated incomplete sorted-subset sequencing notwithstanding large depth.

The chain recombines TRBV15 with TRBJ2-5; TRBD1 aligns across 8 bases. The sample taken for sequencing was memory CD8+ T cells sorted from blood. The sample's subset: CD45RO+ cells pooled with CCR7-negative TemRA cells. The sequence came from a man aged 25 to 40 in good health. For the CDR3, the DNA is TGTGCCACCAGCAGAGATCAGGGGGCAGAGACCCAGTACTTC. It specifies CATSRDQGAETQYF.